Below, one T cell receptor (beta chain) is given with its context. These data belong to a study of blood T cell repertoires in COVID-19. Libraries were prepared by immunoSEQ multiplex PCR; TCRdb keeps only in-frame clonotypes and omits some of them. The profile shows 300,000 to 400,000 clones, approximately 83% of them singletons. CDR3 size: 13 residues. The V end lost 8 bases, the J end lost 7 bases, and 15 bases lay between the germline ends. Germline loops: CDR1 SGHTA, CDR2 FQGNSA. What was sequenced was PBMCs or T cells enriched from blood (not recorded which). The chain combines TRBV7-2 with TRBJ2-1, with D perhaps TRBD2 (6 bases). The TCR comes from a woman aged 40-49 years with acute COVID-19. CDR3 in DNA: TGTGCCAGCTCGGAGGGTGGGTGGAATGAGCAGTTCTTC. Its protein product is CASSEGGWNEQFF.